This T cell receptor (beta chain) appears in the sequencing data of a study of blood T cell repertoires in COVID-19. Looking at the study overall: Donors in the United States, Italy and Spain gave samples during acute or convalescent COVID-19. PBMCs, B-cell-depleted T cells, or T cells were the source of the cDNA or gDNA that made up the material.

Methods used by the authors: From reference gene primer amplification, estimates of nucleated cell counts were derived. Profiled with immunoSEQ multiplex PCR; TCRdb holds only in-frame clones, not every one. V, J and clone size were drawn from that table, and D and trimming were deduced from the DNA. The profile covers about 180,000 clones, with 80% to 90% appearing a single time and more than 7.5% taken by the ten largest. CDR3 length equals 13 residues. Trimming stripped 4 bases from V and 1 base from J, with 7 bases between. Germline lookup yields CDR1 SGHNT and CDR2 YENEEA. Material: peripheral blood. This receptor was obtained from a man between 50 and 59 years old with active or convalescent COVID-19. The rearrangement joins TRBV11-3 to TRBJ1-1, with D hard to call. The DNA for the CDR3 is TGTGCCAGCAGCTATGGCCCGAACACTGAAGCTTTCTTT. This encodes CASSYGPNTEAFF.